This T cell receptor (beta chain) was sequenced in a study of radiotherapy plus CTLA-4 blockade in lung cancer. At the level of the study: Overall, 18% of patients showed an objective response, while about 31% attained disease control. Study outcomes and limitations: Interferon-beta and early blood T cell clone dynamics reportedly predicted response best. TCR clones of tumor origin grew in blood after radiotherapy plus ipilimumab.

Notes on this clone: The antigen remains undetermined.

Only in-frame clones appear in the TCRdb table, and some are missing; sequencing was by immunoSEQ multiplex PCR. The data contain some 66,000 clones, about 85% of them singletons. Sequencing used peripheral blood, obtained from a patient treated with radiotherapy plus ipilimumab. The TCR comes from a human donor with non-small cell lung cancer who had a partial response to radiotherapy plus ipilimumab.

This CDR3 reads CASRGTGVREKLFF. The CDR3 DNA follows: TGTGCCAGCAGGGGGACAGGGGTGAGAGAAAAACTGTTTTTT. The V gene is TRBV6-5, the J gene TRBJ1-4, with TRBD1 identical over 10 bases. The CDR3 sequence is 14 residues long. Germline CDR1 and CDR2: MNHEY and SVGAGI. V shed 6 bases and J 8 bases; nucleotides not matched to a gene: 6.